The rows below give T cell receptor beta chains drawn from one sample of a study of blood T cells in healthy people across ages. Using its own MiXCR run on the 5' RACE reads, TCRdb lists one record per CDR3 protein. The repertoire holds approximately 960,000 distinct CDR3 sequences, 29% seen once, with roughly a tenth in the top ten. In addition, the sample was reused for a study of T cells of mothers and their children.

Source material: blood. The receptors stem from a woman between 40 and 50 years old in good health. The CDR3 runs from the conserved cysteine through the conserved F or W. A D gene is named only where the DNA matches it firmly. Only some rows state a clone size, as once, few, many or a class for expanded clones.

CDR3: CASSSSGLAGVTDTQYF
DNA: TGTGCCAGCAGTTCCTCGGGGCTAGCGGGAGTTACAGATACGCAGTATTTT
V: TRBV6-5
J: TRBJ2-3
D: TRBD2
size: few

CDR3: CSASSLGANVLTF
DNA: TGCAGCGCCTCTAGCCTCGGGGCCAACGTCCTGACTTTC
V: TRBV29-1
J: TRBJ2-6
D: -
size: many

CDR3: CSASLAGGRNYEQYF
DNA: TGCAGTGCTAGTTTAGCGGGGGGTCGGAATTACGAGCAGTACTTC
V: TRBV20-1
J: TRBJ2-7
D: TRBD2
size: -

CDR3: CASTNTVNTEAFF
DNA: TGTGCCAGCACCAATACAGTGAACACTGAAGCTTTCTTT
V: TRBV3-1
J: TRBJ1-1
D: -
size: -

CDR3: CASSYSTGGRANYGYIF
DNA: TGTGCCAGCAGTTACTCTACGGGGGGGAGAGCTAACTATGGCTACATCTTC
V: TRBV6-5
J: TRBJ1-2
D: -
size: -

CDR3: CACSVLRETSTNEQFF
DNA: TGTGCCTGCAGCGTATTGCGGGAAACCTCTACAAATGAGCAGTTCTTC
V: TRBV9
J: TRBJ2-1
D: -
size: -

CDR3: CASSLVANPETQYF
DNA: TGTGCCAGCAGTTTGGTCGCGAACCCCGAGACCCAGTACTTC
V: TRBV28
J: TRBJ2-5
D: -
size: -

CDR3: CASSWSGGNQPQHF
DNA: TGTGCCAGCAGTTGGTCAGGGGGCAATCAGCCCCAGCATTTT
V: TRBV12-3/TRBV12-4
J: TRBJ1-5
D: -
size: many

CDR3: CASSSQYYDNEQFF
DNA: TGCGCCAGCAGCTCCCAATACTATGACAATGAGCAGTTCTTC
V: TRBV5-1
J: TRBJ2-1
D: -
size: -

CDR3: CASSPQLDREGFF
DNA: TGTGCCAGCAGCCCTCAACTGGACAGGGAAGGGTTCTTC
V: TRBV7-9
J: TRBJ2-1
D: TRBD1
size: -

CDR3: CSAQQGRGTEAFF
DNA: TGCAGCGCCCAACAGGGGCGAGGGACTGAAGCTTTCTTT
V: TRBV29-1
J: TRBJ1-1
D: TRBD1
size: many

CDR3: CASSLGSGGWDEQYF
DNA: TGTGCCAGCAGCTTAGGTAGCGGGGGGTGGGACGAGCAGTACTTC
V: TRBV7-6
J: TRBJ2-7
D: TRBD2
size: -

CDR3: CSAPNLMTGAPTDTQYF
DNA: TGCAGTGCCCCAAATCTGATGACAGGGGCCCCGACAGATACGCAGTATTTT
V: TRBV20-1
J: TRBJ2-3
D: TRBD1
size: few

CDR3: CASNWANTEAFF
DNA: TGTGCCAGCAACTGGGCCAACACTGAAGCTTTCTTT
V: TRBV5-6
J: TRBJ1-1
D: -
size: few

CDR3: CASSLAFDEQFF
DNA: TGCGCCAGCAGCTTGGCCTTTGATGAGCAGTTCTTC
V: TRBV5-1
J: TRBJ2-1
D: -
size: few

CDR3: CASRRSTGLSYNEQFF
DNA: TGTGCCAGCAGACGATCTACAGGGCTATCCTACAATGAGCAGTTCTTC
V: TRBV28
J: TRBJ2-1
D: -
size: many

CDR3: CASSYSNEGLKKQYF
DNA: TGTGCCAGCAGTTACTCGAATGAAGGGTTAAAAAAGCAGTACTTC
V: TRBV6-5
J: TRBJ2-5
D: -
size: -

CDR3: CASSPTSGGAFEQFF
DNA: TGTGCCAGCAGTCCTACTAGCGGGGGGGCCTTTGAGCAGTTCTTC
V: TRBV27
J: TRBJ2-1
D: TRBD2
size: -

CDR3: CASSASAGTGGAYNSPLHF
DNA: TGTGCCAGCAGCGCCTCGGCCGGGACAGGGGGTGCCTATAATTCACCCCTCCACTTT
V: TRBV7-9
J: TRBJ1-6
D: TRBD1
size: -

CDR3: CASSLPRDPPNGEAQYF
DNA: TGTGCCAGCAGCTTACCTCGGGACCCCCCGAATGGGGAGGCCCAGTACTTC
V: TRBV7-2
J: TRBJ2-5
D: -
size: -

CDR3: CSAREDHIANEQYF
DNA: TGCAGTGCTAGAGAGGATCACATAGCCAACGAGCAGTACTTC
V: TRBV20-1
J: TRBJ2-7
D: -
size: many

CDR3: CASSVQEAINQPQHF
DNA: TGTGCCAGCAGTGTCCAGGAGGCGATCAATCAGCCCCAGCATTTT
V: TRBV28
J: TRBJ1-5
D: -
size: -

CDR3: CASSLAEGHEQYF
DNA: TGCGCCAGCAGCTTGGCCGAGGGCCACGAGCAGTACTTC
V: TRBV5-1
J: TRBJ2-7
D: -
size: -

CDR3: CSVLTGQAYEQYF
DNA: TGCAGTGTTCTGACAGGCCAAGCCTACGAACAGTACTTC
V: TRBV20-1
J: TRBJ2-5
D: -
size: -

CDR3: CATSREVNEQFF
DNA: TGTGCCACCAGCAGAGAGGTCAATGAGCAGTTCTTC
V: TRBV15
J: TRBJ2-1
D: -
size: -

CDR3: CASSDRGRRNQPQHF
DNA: TGTGCCAGCAGTGACAGGGGGCGACGCAATCAGCCCCAGCATTTT
V: TRBV6-1
J: TRBJ1-5
D: TRBD1
size: few

CDR3: CASSPVSYPGQGHYEQYF
DNA: TGTGCCAGCAGCCCCGTTTCTTATCCGGGACAGGGTCACTACGAGCAGTACTTC
V: TRBV7-2
J: TRBJ2-7
D: TRBD1
size: -

CDR3: CASSLAIRDRKNGYTF
DNA: TGTGCCAGCAGCTTAGCAATACGGGACAGGAAGAATGGCTACACCTTC
V: TRBV13
J: TRBJ1-2
D: TRBD1
size: few

CDR3: CASSPGGRADTQYF
DNA: TGTGCCAGCAGCCCTGGAGGGAGAGCAGATACGCAGTATTTT
V: TRBV12-3/TRBV12-4
J: TRBJ2-3
D: -
size: -

CDR3: CASSSIGDRASYEQYF
DNA: TGTGCCAGCAGTTCGATTGGGGACAGAGCCTCCTACGAGCAGTACTTC
V: TRBV6-1
J: TRBJ2-7
D: TRBD1
size: -

CDR3: CASSLSLGEQFF
DNA: TGTGCCAGCAGCTTAAGTCTGGGGGAGCAGTTCTTC
V: TRBV7-3
J: TRBJ2-1
D: -
size: few

CDR3: CASRDLSYNEQFF
DNA: TGTGCCAGCAGGGATTTGAGTTACAATGAGCAGTTCTTC
V: TRBV27
J: TRBJ2-1
D: -
size: few

CDR3: CASTIVGTGFTEQFF
DNA: TGTGCCAGCACCATCGTAGGGACAGGGTTCACTGAGCAGTTCTTC
V: TRBV2
J: TRBJ2-1
D: TRBD1
size: -

CDR3: CASSRRGTGSTGELFF
DNA: TGTGCCAGCAGCCGACGGGGGACAGGGAGCACCGGGGAGCTGTTTTTT
V: TRBV7-9
J: TRBJ2-2
D: TRBD1
size: few

CDR3: CASSLLATGAKNIQYF
DNA: TGCGCCAGCAGCTTACTAGCGACTGGAGCCAAAAACATTCAGTACTTC
V: TRBV5-1
J: TRBJ2-4
D: TRBD2
size: once

CDR3: CASSLGGVDEQYF
DNA: TGTGCCAGCAGCTTAGGCGGGGTTGACGAGCAGTACTTC
V: TRBV28
J: TRBJ2-7
D: -
size: many

CDR3: CASSLRRNEKLFF
DNA: TGTGCCAGCAGTTTACGGAGGAACGAAAAACTGTTTTTT
V: TRBV28
J: TRBJ1-4
D: -
size: few

CDR3: CSARYSGGYNEQFF
DNA: TGCAGTGCTAGATACAGCGGGGGGTACAATGAGCAGTTCTTC
V: TRBV20-1
J: TRBJ2-1
D: TRBD2
size: many

CDR3: CASTLHGAGLYNEQFF
DNA: TGTGCCAGCACCTTACACGGAGCGGGACTTTACAATGAGCAGTTCTTC
V: TRBV5-6
J: TRBJ2-1
D: TRBD2
size: -

CDR3: CASSFEGDGNEKLFF
DNA: TGTGCCAGCAGCTTCGAGGGAGACGGAAATGAAAAACTGTTTTTT
V: TRBV7-8
J: TRBJ1-4
D: -
size: few

CDR3: CASSPIAGGLEQFF
DNA: TGTGCCAGCAGCCCAATAGCGGGGGGGCTTGAGCAGTTCTTC
V: TRBV7-2
J: TRBJ2-1
D: TRBD2
size: -

CDR3: CASSPGLAGYSGQFF
DNA: TGTGCCAGCAGTCCCGGACTAGCGGGGTACTCAGGGCAGTTCTTC
V: TRBV2
J: TRBJ2-1
D: TRBD2
size: -

CDR3: CATSRDPGKDIQYF
DNA: TGTGCCACCAGCAGAGATCCGGGAAAGGATATTCAGTACTTC
V: TRBV15
J: TRBJ2-4
D: -
size: -

CDR3: CASSQGEAGGEWSGYTF
DNA: TGCGCCAGCAGCCAAGGCGAGGCCGGGGGTGAGTGGTCTGGCTACACCTTC
V: TRBV4-1
J: TRBJ1-2
D: -
size: few

CDR3: CASMGQGRADAFF
DNA: TGTGCCAGCATGGGGCAGGGGAGGGCGGACGCTTTCTTT
V: TRBV6-1
J: TRBJ1-1
D: -
size: few

CDR3: CASSLEGALTDTQYF
DNA: TGTGCCAGCAGCTTAGAGGGGGCGCTTACAGACACGCAGTATTTT
V: TRBV7-9
J: TRBJ2-3
D: TRBD1
size: few

CDR3: CAWSNRGRETQYF
DNA: TGTGCCTGGAGTAACAGGGGCAGGGAGACTCAGTACTTC
V: TRBV30
J: TRBJ2-5
D: TRBD1
size: few

CDR3: CAGSALGYSSNSPLHF
DNA: TGTGCCGGCAGTGCCCTAGGATACAGTTCCAATTCACCCCTCCACTTT
V: TRBV25-1
J: TRBJ1-6
D: -
size: -

CDR3: CASSLIPGDAEAFF
DNA: TGTGCCAGCAGCCTTATCCCTGGGGACGCTGAAGCTTTCTTT
V: TRBV7-2
J: TRBJ1-1
D: -
size: -

CDR3: CANFNFGGYGYTF
DNA: TGTGCCAACTTCAATTTTGGGGGGTATGGCTACACCTTC
V: TRBV6-1
J: TRBJ1-2
D: -
size: -

CDR3: CASSYTPGQGVSNQPQHF
DNA: TGTGCCAGCAGTTACACCCCGGGACAGGGGGTAAGCAATCAGCCCCAGCATTTT
V: TRBV6-2/TRBV6-3
J: TRBJ1-5
D: TRBD1
size: -

CDR3: CASSQDWHNSYEQYF
DNA: TGTGCCAGCAGCCAAGATTGGCATAACTCCTACGAGCAGTACTTC
V: TRBV3-1
J: TRBJ2-7
D: -
size: -

CDR3: CASSHGGAGELFF
DNA: TGCGCCAGCAGCCACGGAGGGGCCGGGGAGCTGTTTTTT
V: TRBV5-1
J: TRBJ2-2
D: -
size: -